Listed here are 6 T cell receptor beta chains from one sample, sequenced in a study of blood T cell repertoires in COVID-19. Profiling relied on immunoSEQ multiplex PCR, and the TCRdb table lists in-frame clones only, not all of them. The sample has 180,000 or so clones, roughly 86% seen once; the top ten hold around 1.5%. Sequenced input: peripheral blood. The receptors come from a man between 18 and 35 years old with active or convalescent COVID-19.

The chain carries TRBV6-2 or TRBV6-3 and TRBJ1-1, with 7 bases lining up with TRBD1. V lost 5 bases to trimming and J lost 5 bases; unmatched junction nucleotides: 8. Germline V CDR1 and CDR2: MNHEY, SVGEGT. This CDR3 comprises 14 residues. The CDR3 nucleotides are TGTGCCAGCAGTGACCCGGGACAGAAGACTGAAGCTTTCTTT. It codes for CASSDPGQKTEAFF.

The rearrangement uses TRBV2 and TRBJ2-1; TRBD2 agrees at 14 bases. Per the germline V gene, CDR1 is SNHLY and CDR2 is FYNNEI. V lost 6 bases and J lost 15; bases outside the gene matches: 10. The CDR3 loop spans 14 amino acids. The CDR3 coding sequence is TGTGCCAGCAGCCCGGGACTAGCGGGAGTTTCAGGGTTCTTC. It is translated as CASSPGLAGVSGFF.

The chain is built from TRBV30 and TRBJ1-6; D remains unclear. V lost 1 base and J lost 4, with 5 bases in between. There are 13 residues in the CDR3. Germline lookup yields CDR1 GTSNPN and CDR2 SVGIG (reference sequence). The CDR3 protein is CAWSGRYNSPLHF. The CDR3 DNA reads as TGTGCCTGGAGTGGTCGGTATAATTCACCCCTCCACTTT.

The V and J genes are TRBV4-1 and TRBJ1-2, with D maybe TRBD1 (5 bases). This CDR3 has 17 residues. The V end was cut by 3 bases, the J end by 6 bases, with 23 bases between. CDR1 is MGHRA, CDR2 YSYEKL, per germline. The CDR3 loop reads CASSQKWGAHGKNGYTF. The CDR3 coding sequence is TGCGCCAGCAGCCAGAAGTGGGGCGCCCACGGAAAGAATGGCTACACCTTC.

The rearrangement links TRBV2 to TRBJ1-5, with a weak D call TRBD1 (5 bases). The V and J ends lost 3 bases and 7 bases respectively, with 10 bases between them. Looked up from germline, CDR1 is SNHLY and CDR2 is FYNNEI. The CDR3 runs to 13 residues. The CDR3 DNA sequence: TGTGCCAGCAGTGACGACAGCCACCAGCCCCAGCATTTT. This translates into CASSDDSHQPQHF.

The genes are TRBV7-2 and TRBJ2-1, with TRBD2 matching 10 bases. CDR1 and CDR2 (germline): SGHTA, FQGNSA. After removal of 1 base from V and 7 bases from J, the junction contained 4 bases not matched to a gene. The CDR3 is 15 amino acids. DNA of the CDR3: TGTGCCAGCAGCTTAGGACTAGCGGGTAGGAATGAGCAGTTCTTC. Translating it yields CASSLGLAGRNEQFF.